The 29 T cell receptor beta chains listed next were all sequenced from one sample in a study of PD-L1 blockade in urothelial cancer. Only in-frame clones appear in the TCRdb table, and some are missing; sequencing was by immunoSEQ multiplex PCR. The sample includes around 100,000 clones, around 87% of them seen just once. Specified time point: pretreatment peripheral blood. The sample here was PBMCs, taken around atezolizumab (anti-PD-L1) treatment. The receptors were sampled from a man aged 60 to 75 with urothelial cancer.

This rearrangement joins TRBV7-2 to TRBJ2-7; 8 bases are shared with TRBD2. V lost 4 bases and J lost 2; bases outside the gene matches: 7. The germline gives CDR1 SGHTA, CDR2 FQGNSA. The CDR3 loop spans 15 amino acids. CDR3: CASSSPRGGAYEQYF. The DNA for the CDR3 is TGTGCCAGCAGCTCCCCTCGGGGGGGAGCCTACGAGCAGTACTTC. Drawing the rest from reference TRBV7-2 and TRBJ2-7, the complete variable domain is GAGVSQSPSNKVTEKGKDVELRCDPISGHTALYWYRQSLGQGLEFLIYFQGNSAPDKSGLPSDRFSAERTGGSVSTLTIQRTQQEDSAVYLCASSSPRGGAYEQYFGPGTRLTVT.

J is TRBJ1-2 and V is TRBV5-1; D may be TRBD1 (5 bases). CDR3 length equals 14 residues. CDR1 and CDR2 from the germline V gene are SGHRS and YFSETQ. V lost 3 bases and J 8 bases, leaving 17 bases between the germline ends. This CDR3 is CASSWRVGAEGYTF. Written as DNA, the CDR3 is TGCGCCAGCAGCTGGAGGGTAGGGGCAGAAGGCTACACCTTC.

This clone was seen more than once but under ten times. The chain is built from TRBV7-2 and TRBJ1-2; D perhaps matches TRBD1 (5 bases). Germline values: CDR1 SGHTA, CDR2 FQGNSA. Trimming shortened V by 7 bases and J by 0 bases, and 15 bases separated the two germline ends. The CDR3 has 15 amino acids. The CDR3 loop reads CASTLMGGSNYGYTF. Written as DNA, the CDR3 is TGTGCCAGCACCCTAATGGGGGGGTCTAACTATGGCTACACCTTC.

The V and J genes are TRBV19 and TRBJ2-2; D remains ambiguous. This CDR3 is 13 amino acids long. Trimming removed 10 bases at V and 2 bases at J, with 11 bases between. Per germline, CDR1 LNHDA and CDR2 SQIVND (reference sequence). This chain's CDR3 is CATRLDNTGELFF. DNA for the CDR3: TGTGCCACCAGACTGGATAACACCGGGGAGCTGTTTTTT.

The CDR3 is CASSPKGTGGSNEQFF. In nucleotides, the CDR3 is TGTGCCAGCTCACCAAAAGGGACAGGGGGATCGAATGAGCAGTTCTTC. V is TRBV18 and J is TRBJ2-1, with 11 nucleotides matching TRBD1. The CDR3 extends over 16 amino acids. Germline V gene sequence: CDR1 KGHSH, CDR2 LQKENI. Trimming at V came to 2 bases and at J to 7 bases, leaving 7 bases not matched to a gene. The whole variable domain, filled in from reference TRBV18 and TRBJ2-1, reads NAGVMQNPRHLVRRRGQEARLRCSPMKGHSHVYWYRQLPEEGLKFMVYLQKENIIDESGMPKERFSAEFPKEGPSILRIQQVVRGDSAAYFCASSPKGTGGSNEQFFGPGTRLTVL.

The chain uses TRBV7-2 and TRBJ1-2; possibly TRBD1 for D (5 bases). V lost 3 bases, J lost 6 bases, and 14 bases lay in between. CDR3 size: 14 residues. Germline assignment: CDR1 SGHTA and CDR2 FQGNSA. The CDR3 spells CASSLVGGDDGYTF. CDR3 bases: TGTGCCAGCAGCTTGGTTGGAGGGGATGATGGCTACACCTTC.

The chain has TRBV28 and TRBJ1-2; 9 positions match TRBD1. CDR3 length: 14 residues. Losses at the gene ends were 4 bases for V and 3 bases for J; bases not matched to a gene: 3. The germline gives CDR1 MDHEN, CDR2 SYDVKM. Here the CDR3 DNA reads TGTGCCAGCAGTTCGGGACAGGGCCACTATGGCTACACCTTC. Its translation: CASSSGQGHYGYTF.

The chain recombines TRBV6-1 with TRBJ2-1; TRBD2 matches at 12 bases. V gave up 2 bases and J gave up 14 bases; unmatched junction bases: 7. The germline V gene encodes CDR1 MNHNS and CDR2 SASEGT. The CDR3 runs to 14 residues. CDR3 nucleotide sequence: TGTGCCAGCAGTGAAATGGGGCTAGCGGGAGGGGAGTTCTTC. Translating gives CASSEMGLAGGEFF.

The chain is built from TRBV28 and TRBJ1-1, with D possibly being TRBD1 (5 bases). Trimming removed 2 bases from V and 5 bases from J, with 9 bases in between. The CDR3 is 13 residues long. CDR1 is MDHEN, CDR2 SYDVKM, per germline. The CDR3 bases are TGTGCCAGCAGTTTACAGGGAGGGACTGAAGCTTTCTTT. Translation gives CASSLQGGTEAFF.

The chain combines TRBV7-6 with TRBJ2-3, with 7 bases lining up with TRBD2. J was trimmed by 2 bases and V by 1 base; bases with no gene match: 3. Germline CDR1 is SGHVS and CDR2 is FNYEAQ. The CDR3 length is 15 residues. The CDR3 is CASSLGREVTDTQYF. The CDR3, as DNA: TGTGCCAGCAGCTTAGGACGGGAGGTCACAGATACGCAGTATTTT.

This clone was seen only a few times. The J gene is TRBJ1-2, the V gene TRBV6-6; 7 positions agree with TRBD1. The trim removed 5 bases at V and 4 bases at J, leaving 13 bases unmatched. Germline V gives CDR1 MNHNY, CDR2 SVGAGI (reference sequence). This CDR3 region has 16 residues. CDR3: CASSPLLRGQSYGYTF. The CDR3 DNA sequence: TGTGCCAGCAGTCCACTTCTTCGGGGACAGAGCTATGGCTACACCTTC.

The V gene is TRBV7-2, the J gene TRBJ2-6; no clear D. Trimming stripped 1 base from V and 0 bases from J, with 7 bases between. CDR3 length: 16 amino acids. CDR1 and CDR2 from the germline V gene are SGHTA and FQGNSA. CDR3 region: CASSLESVSGANVLTF. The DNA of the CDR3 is TGTGCCAGCAGCTTAGAATCGGTCTCTGGGGCCAACGTCCTGACTTTC.

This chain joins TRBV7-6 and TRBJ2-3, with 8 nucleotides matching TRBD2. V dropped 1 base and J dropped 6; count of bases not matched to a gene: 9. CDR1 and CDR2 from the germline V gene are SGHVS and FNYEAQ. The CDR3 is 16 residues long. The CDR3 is CASSLGSGGPRDTQYF. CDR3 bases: TGTGCCAGCAGCTTAGGCAGCGGGGGCCCTAGGGATACGCAGTATTTT.

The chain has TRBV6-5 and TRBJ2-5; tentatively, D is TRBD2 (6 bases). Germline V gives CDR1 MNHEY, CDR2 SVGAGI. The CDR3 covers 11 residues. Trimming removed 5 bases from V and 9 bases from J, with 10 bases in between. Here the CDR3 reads CASSIPGAQYF. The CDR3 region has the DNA TGTGCCAGCAGTATACCGGGGGCCCAGTACTTC.

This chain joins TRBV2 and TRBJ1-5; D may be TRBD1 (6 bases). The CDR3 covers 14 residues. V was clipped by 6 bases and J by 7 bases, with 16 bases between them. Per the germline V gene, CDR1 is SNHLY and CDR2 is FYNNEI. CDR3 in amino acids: CASSPGQPGQPQHF. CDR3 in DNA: TGTGCCAGCAGCCCTGGACAGCCGGGGCAGCCCCAGCATTTT. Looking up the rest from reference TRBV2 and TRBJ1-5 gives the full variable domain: EPEVTQTPSHQVTQMGQEVILRCVPISNHLYFYWYRQILGQKVEFLVSFYNNEISEKSEIFDDQFSVERPDGSNFTLKIRSTKLEDSAMYFCASSPGQPGQPQHFGDGTRLSIL.

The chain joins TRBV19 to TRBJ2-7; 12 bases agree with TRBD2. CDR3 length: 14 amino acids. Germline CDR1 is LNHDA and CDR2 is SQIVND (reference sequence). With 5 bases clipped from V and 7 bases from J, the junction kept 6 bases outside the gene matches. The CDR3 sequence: CASSETSGRSEQYF. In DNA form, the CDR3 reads TGTGCCAGTAGTGAGACTAGCGGGAGAAGTGAGCAGTACTTC.

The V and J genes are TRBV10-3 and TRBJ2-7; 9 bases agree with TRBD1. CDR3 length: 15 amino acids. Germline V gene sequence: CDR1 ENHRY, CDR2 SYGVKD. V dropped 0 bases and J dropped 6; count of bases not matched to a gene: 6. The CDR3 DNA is TGTGCCATCAGTGAGTCGCACAGGGGGCTATCCGAGCAGTACTTC. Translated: CAISESHRGLSEQYF.

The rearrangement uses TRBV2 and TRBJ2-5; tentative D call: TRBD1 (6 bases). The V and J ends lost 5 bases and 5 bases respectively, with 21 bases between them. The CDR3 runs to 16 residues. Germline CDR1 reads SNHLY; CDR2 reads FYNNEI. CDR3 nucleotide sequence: TGTGCCAGCAGTAAAGGGAACAGGGCGGCGGATGAGACCCAGTACTTC. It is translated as CASSKGNRAADETQYF.

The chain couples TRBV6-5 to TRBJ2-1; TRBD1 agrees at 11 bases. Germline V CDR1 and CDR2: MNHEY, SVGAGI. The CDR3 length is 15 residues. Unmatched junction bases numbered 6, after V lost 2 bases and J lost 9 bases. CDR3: CASSYGTGGESEQFF. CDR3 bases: TGTGCCAGCAGTTACGGGACAGGGGGTGAAAGTGAGCAGTTCTTC.

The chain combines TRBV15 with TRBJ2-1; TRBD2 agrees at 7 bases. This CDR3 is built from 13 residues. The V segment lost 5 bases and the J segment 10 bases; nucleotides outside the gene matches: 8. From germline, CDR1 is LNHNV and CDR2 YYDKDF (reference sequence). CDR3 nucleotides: TGTGCCACCAGCGCGCTGGCGGGAGAAGAGCAGTTCTTC. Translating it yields CATSALAGEEQFF.

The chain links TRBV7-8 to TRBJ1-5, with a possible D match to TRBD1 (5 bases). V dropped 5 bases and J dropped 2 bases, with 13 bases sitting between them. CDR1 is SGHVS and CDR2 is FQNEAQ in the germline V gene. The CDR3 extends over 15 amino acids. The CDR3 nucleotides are TGTGCCAGCAGCCCCGGGCTAGGGGGCAATCAGCCCCAGCATTTT. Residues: CASSPGLGGNQPQHF.

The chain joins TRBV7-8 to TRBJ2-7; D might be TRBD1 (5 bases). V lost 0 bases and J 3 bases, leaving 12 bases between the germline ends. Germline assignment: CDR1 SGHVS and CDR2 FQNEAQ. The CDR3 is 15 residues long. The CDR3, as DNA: TGTGCCAGCAGCTTAGCGCAGGGCCCTCTCTACGAGCAGTACTTC. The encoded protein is CASSLAQGPLYEQYF.

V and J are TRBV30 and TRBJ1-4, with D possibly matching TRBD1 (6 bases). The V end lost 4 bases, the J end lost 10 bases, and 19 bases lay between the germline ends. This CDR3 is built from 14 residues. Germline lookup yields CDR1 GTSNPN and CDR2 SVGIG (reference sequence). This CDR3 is CAWTPGAIRGKLFF. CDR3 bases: TGTGCCTGGACCCCAGGGGCTATAAGGGGAAAACTGTTTTTT.

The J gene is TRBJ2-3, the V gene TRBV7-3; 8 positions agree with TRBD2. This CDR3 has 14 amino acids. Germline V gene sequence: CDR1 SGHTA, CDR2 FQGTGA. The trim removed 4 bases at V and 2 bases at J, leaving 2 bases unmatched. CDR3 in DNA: TGTGCCAGCAGCTCGGGACTAGACACAGATACGCAGTATTTT. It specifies CASSSGLDTDTQYF.

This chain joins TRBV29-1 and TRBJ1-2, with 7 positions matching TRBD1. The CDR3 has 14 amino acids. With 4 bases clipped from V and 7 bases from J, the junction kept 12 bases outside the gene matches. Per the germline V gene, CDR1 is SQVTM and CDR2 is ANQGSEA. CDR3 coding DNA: TGCAGCGTTGGAGGGGACAGAAGAGGATCTGGCTACACCTTC. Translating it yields CSVGGDRRGSGYTF.

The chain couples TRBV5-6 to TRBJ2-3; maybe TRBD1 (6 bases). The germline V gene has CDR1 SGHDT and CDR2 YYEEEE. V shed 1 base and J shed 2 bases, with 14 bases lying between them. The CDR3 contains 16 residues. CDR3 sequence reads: CASSLFSRGFTDTQYF. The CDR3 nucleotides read TGTGCCAGCAGCTTGTTTTCCAGGGGTTTCACAGATACGCAGTATTTT.

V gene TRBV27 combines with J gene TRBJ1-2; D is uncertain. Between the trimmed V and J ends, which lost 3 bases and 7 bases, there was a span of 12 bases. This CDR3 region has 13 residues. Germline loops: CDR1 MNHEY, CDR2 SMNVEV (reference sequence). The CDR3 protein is CASSLGPGFGYTF. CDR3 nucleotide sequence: TGTGCCAGCAGTTTGGGTCCGGGGTTTGGCTACACCTTC.

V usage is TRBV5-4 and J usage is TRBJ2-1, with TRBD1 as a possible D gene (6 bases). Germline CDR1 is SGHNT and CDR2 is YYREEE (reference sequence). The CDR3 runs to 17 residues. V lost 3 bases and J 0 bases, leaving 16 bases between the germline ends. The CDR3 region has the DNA TGTGCCAGCAGCTCCTCGGCCTACAGGGTCTCCTACAATGAGCAGTTCTTC. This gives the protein CASSSSAYRVSYNEQFF.

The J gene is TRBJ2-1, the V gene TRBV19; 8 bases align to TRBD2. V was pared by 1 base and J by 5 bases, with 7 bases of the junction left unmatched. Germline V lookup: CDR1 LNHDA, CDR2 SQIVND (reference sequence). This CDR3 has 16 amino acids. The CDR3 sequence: CASSIAAGTSNNEQFF. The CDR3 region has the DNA TGTGCCAGTAGTATAGCCGCCGGGACTAGTAACAATGAGCAGTTCTTC. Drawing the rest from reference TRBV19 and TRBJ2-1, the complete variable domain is DGGITQSPKYLFRKEGQNVTLSCEQNLNHDAMYWYRQDPGQGLRLIYYSQIVNDFQKGDIAEGYSVSREKKESFPLTVTSAQKNPTAFYLCASSIAAGTSNNEQFFGPGTRLTVL.